What follows are 9 T cell receptor beta chains derived from one specimen sequenced in a study of identifying expanded T cells in peripheral blood. Measured with immunoSEQ multiplex PCR; TCRdb has only the in-frame clones, and not every one. The sample yields more than 80,000 clones, more than 70% seen once. Material: blood. The receptors stem from a person aged 18 to 75 in good health.

The chain employs TRBV2 and TRBJ1-1; 7 nucleotides align to TRBD1. The CDR3 extends over 12 amino acids. Germline assignment: CDR1 SNHLY and CDR2 FYNNEI. The V segment lost 6 bases and the J segment 8 bases; nucleotides outside the gene matches: 6. CDR3 DNA: TGTGCCAGCAGCTACGGGACAGCCGAAGCTTTCTTT. Translated: CASSYGTAEAFF. Full variable domain (missing parts from reference TRBV2 and TRBJ1-1): EPEVTQTPSHQVTQMGQEVILRCVPISNHLYFYWYRQILGQKVEFLVSFYNNEISEKSEIFDDQFSVERPDGSNFTLKIRSTKLEDSAMYFCASSYGTAEAFFGQGTRLTVV.

The V and J genes are TRBV30 and TRBJ1-3; D is perhaps TRBD1 (5 bases). CDR1 and CDR2 (germline): GTSNPN, SVGIG (reference sequence). This CDR3 is 13 amino acids long. V gave up 4 bases and J gave up 5 bases, with 12 bases separating them. The CDR3 DNA is TGTGCCTGGACCATGGGGCTTCGAAACACCATATATTTT. Its protein product is CAWTMGLRNTIYF.

This chain joins TRBV10-3 and TRBJ2-7; the match to TRBD2 covers 8 bases. CDR1 ENHRY and CDR2 SYGVKD come from the germline V gene. The length of the CDR3 is 15 residues. Trimming at V came to 6 bases and at J to 0 bases, leaving 7 bases not matched to a gene. The DNA for the CDR3 is TGTGCCATCAGCCTGAGAAGCGGGAGCTCCTACGAGCAGTACTTC. Protein: CAISLRSGSSYEQYF.

J is TRBJ1-1 and V is TRBV2; no clear D gene. V was cut by 4 bases and J by 7 bases, with 7 bases left in between. Germline V gives CDR1 SNHLY, CDR2 FYNNEI. This CDR3 has 11 amino acids. CDR3 amino acids: CASSGLGEAFF. The CDR3 nucleotides read TGTGCCAGCAGTGGCCTCGGTGAAGCTTTCTTT.

The rearrangement links TRBV7-9 to TRBJ1-2; 9 bases match TRBD1. V lost 2 bases and J lost 4; bases outside the gene matches: 2. The CDR3 has 14 amino acids. Per germline, CDR1 SEHNR and CDR2 FQNEAQ (reference sequence). The CDR3 spells CASSLKQGAYGYTF. CDR3 nucleotides: TGTGCCAGCAGCTTAAAACAGGGGGCCTATGGCTACACCTTC. Looking up the rest from reference TRBV7-9 and TRBJ1-2 gives the full variable domain: DTGVSQNPRHKITKRGQNVTFRCDPISEHNRLYWYRQTLGQGPEFLTYFQNEAQLEKSRLLSDRFSAERPKGSFSTLEIQRTEQGDSAMYLCASSLKQGAYGYTFGSGTRLTVV.

This sequence joins TRBV18 and TRBJ1-2; no definite D call. Trimming took off 3 bases at V and 0 bases at J, with 5 bases between the two ends. Germline CDR1 is KGHSH and CDR2 is LQKENI. The CDR3 runs to 13 residues. As DNA, the CDR3 is TGTGCCAGCTCACCGGCGGCTAACTATGGCTACACCTTC. As protein: CASSPAANYGYTF.

The CDR3 region has the DNA TGTGCCACCAGCAGAGGGGAATACTACAGCACAGATACGCAGTATTTT. Protein sequence: CATSRGEYYSTDTQYF. The chain uses TRBV15 and TRBJ2-3; D unresolved. CDR1 and CDR2 from the germline V gene are LNHNV and YYDKDF (reference sequence). The CDR3 spans 16 residues. The V end was cut by 1 base, the J end by 0 bases, with 11 bases between.

The rearrangement uses TRBV11-2 and TRBJ2-6, with D unclear. Trimming took 2 bases from V and 4 from J, leaving 6 bases between them. This CDR3 has 14 residues. Germline values: CDR1 SGHAT, CDR2 FQNNGV. The CDR3 reads CASSLSAGANVLTF. The CDR3 nucleotides read TGTGCCAGCAGCTTATCTGCCGGGGCCAACGTCCTGACTTTC.

J is TRBJ2-2 and V is TRBV28; tentative D call: TRBD2 (6 bases). CDR1 and CDR2 from the germline V gene are MDHEN and SYDVKM. The CDR3 is 15 amino acids. Trimming left V 5 bases short and J 5 bases short, with 15 bases between. The CDR3 DNA is TGTGCCAGCAGTCTCGGCGGGACGGAGACCGGGGAGCTGTTTTTT. Encoded protein: CASSLGGTETGELFF.